This T cell receptor beta chain appears in the sequencing data of a study of control samples from healthy donors and cancer patients (TCRdb year 2020). The library relied on the immunoSEQ multiplex PCR assay. Not all clones reach the TCRdb copy of this immuneACCESS table, which keeps in-frame sequences only. Checked studies attribute under half of the gap to unresolved V genes and leave the rest unexplained. The sample has about 78,000 clones on record, less than 90% of them singletons. The ten biggest clones cover 7.5% to 8% of the sample. Comment on this clone: Its antigen has not been determined. No much larger clone exists at a distance of one base, and base qualities are not known.

The CDR3 numbers 14 residues from cysteine through phenylalanine. CDR3 DNA only is kept here, 42 bases in frame from base 1. V is cut by 5 bases and J by 3 bases, and the space between the germline ends is 13 bases. CDR1 and CDR2 (MNHEY, SMNVEV) derive from the germline V gene (reference sequence). Sequenced material: blood. This TCR derives from a woman in her sixties in good health. The sequence is built from TRBV27 and TRBJ1-1; a weak D assignment points to TRBD1 (6 bases agree). The CDR3 protein sequence reads: CASSVNQGYTEAFF. The DNA is as follows: TGTGCCAGCAGTGTAAACCAGGGGTACACTGAAGCTTTCTTT.